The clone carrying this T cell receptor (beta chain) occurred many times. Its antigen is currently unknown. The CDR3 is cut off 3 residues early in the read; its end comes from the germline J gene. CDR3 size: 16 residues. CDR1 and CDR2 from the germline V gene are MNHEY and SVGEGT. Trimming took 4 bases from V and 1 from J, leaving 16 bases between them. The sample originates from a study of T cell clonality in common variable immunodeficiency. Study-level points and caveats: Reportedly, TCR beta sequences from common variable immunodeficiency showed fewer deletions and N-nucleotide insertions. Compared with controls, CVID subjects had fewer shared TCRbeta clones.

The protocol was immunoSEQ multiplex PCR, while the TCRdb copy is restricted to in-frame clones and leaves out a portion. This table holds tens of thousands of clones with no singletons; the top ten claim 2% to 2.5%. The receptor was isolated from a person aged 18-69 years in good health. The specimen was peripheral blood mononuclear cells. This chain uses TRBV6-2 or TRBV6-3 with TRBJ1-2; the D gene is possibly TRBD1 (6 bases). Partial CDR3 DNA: TGTGCCAGCAGTTCATACCCGGGACACTTTAACTATGGC. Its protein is CASSSYPGHFNYG. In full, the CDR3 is CASSSYPGHFNYGYTF.